This is a list of T cell receptor beta chains from one sample in a study of blood T cells in healthy people across ages. TCRdb re-derived calls from the 5' RACE reads in MiXCR, one entry per CDR3 protein. This table has around 1.5 million distinct CDR3 sequences, approximately 59% appearing once. The material sequenced was blood. Receptors originate from a man between 18 and 35 years old in good health. Both conserved end residues are part of each CDR3. The order of the fields is V gene, clone size, CDR3 protein. Rows may omit the clone size; those that give it use once, few, many or a size class.

>TRBV7-6|few
CASSSLTGPYGYTF
>TRBV7-2|NA
CASSSPSHWGLAGSYNEQFF
>TRBV10-3|NA
CAISESTSRNEKLFF
>TRBV20-1|NA
CSARGGGLRGEQFF
>TRBV6-5|NA
CASSHSGLAGVLEQYF
>TRBV27|NA
CASSFRRYNEQFF
>TRBV12-3/TRBV12-4|NA
CASNPAGSYNEQFF
>TRBV19|NA
CASSIPGRGHQPQHF
>TRBV2|NA
CASINSGRRFGDTQYF
>TRBV29-1|few
CSALSDFRGEQYF
>TRBV12-3/TRBV12-4|NA
CASSGTGFANQPQHF
>TRBV4-1|NA
CASSQVDRDRGQETQYF
>TRBV20-1|NA
CSALDTNTDTQYF
>TRBV12-3/TRBV12-4|NA
CASILGLQANYGYTF
>TRBV5-5|NA
CASSSPAVGTFYGYTF
>TRBV20-1|few
CSVPRGTVAKNIQYF
>TRBV12-3/TRBV12-4|NA
CASGRDETGSEHGYTF
>TRBV7-6|NA
CASSPLRTTNEKLFF
>TRBV4-1|few
CASSQPTDGAGETQYF
>TRBV5-1|few
CASSLVMASNEQFF
>TRBV29-1|few
CSVELGTSDEQFF
>TRBV10-3|NA
CAIRTGTGSGEQYF
>TRBV4-3|few
CASSQAGLGDTEAFF
>TRBV6-5|NA
CASSYGTVRQKEAFF
>TRBV4-1|NA
CASSHPTASPADTQYF
>TRBV7-2|NA
CASSLVEANYDYTF
>TRBV7-2|NA
CASSSGLADEQFF
>TRBV10-2|once
CASSESPRGAPGYTF
>TRBV7-8|NA
CASSLRLAGEGNEQFF
>TRBV6-2/TRBV6-3|NA
CASSYSILDRGTYEQYF
>TRBV7-2|NA
CASSLFGGNNNEQFF
>TRBV7-9|once
CASSLASRLDYGYTF
>TRBV6-5|NA
CASSYRTQGTPQHF
>TRBV7-6|NA
CASTYGQAYEQYF
>TRBV20-1|once
CSASRAGDSNQPQHF
>TRBV2|NA
CASSPHGATGANTEAFF
>TRBV20-1|NA
CSAPLAGGHEQFF
>TRBV4-1|NA
CASSHAPGQGNYGYTF
>TRBV4-1|NA
CASSQGAGVDGELFF
>TRBV29-1|NA
CSVAGLAGETQYF
>TRBV7-2|NA
CASNLAAPSDTQYF
>TRBV7-9|few
CASSLTGVVGNEQFF
>TRBV7-2|NA
CASSLGGDSYLDTQYF
>TRBV4-1|NA
CASSQDQRNTEAFF
>TRBV12-3/TRBV12-4|NA
CASSPDGTPQHF
>TRBV21-1|few
CASSGQGEWLDNEQFF
>TRBV5-1|NA
CASSAGDQALSEQYF
>TRBV7-2|NA
CASSLGLRDYGYTF
>TRBV11-1|NA
CASSLTADSPLHF
>TRBV7-9|NA
CASSSLHGYTF
>TRBV6-2/TRBV6-3|many
CASSSKGSYNEQFF
>TRBV20-1|few
CSARDHNSYEQYF
>TRBV20-1|few
CSAWSGALGETQYF
>TRBV12-3/TRBV12-4|NA
CASSPSLGGDQPQHF
>TRBV4-1|NA
CASSLIEGNTEAFF
>TRBV20-1|NA
CSARSMQVLDTEAFF
>TRBV5-1|NA
CASSSSPGGRGETQYF
>TRBV7-9|NA
CASSLGTTPYEQYF
>TRBV10-3|NA
CAIDSYEQYF
>TRBV12-5|NA
CASGSGDSTDTQYF